The T cell receptor (beta chain) under discussion was sequenced for a study of CD8 T cells in ankylosing spondylitis. TCRdb used MiXCR to reprocess the 5' RACE reads, holding one entry per CDR3 protein. The repertoire includes 200,000 to 300,000 distinct CDR3 sequences, about 10% of them detected once, and 2.6% sits in the top ten. This clonotype appeared many times. The V segment lost 4 bases and the J segment 6 bases; nucleotides outside the gene matches: 14. This CDR3 has 15 residues. Germline lookup yields CDR1 SQVTM and CDR2 ANQGSEA. The sequence came from a male donor with ankylosing spondylitis or in good health (not recorded which). The sequencing sample was made of blood, either unsorted or a sorted T cell fraction (not recorded which). The J gene is TRBJ1-2, the V gene TRBV29-1; 7 nucleotides align to TRBD1. The DNA of the CDR3 is TGCAGCGTTGTGCCCGGGACAGCCACATCCGATGGCTACACCTTC. Its translation: CSVVPGTATSDGYTF.